This is a list of T cell receptor beta chains from one sample in a study of post-analysis software for immune sequencing data. TCRdb recomputed calls from the PCR reads with MiXCR, one row per CDR3 protein. The repertoire includes hundreds of thousands of distinct CDR3 sequences, less than 40% of them detected once, and about 8% sits in the top ten. Sequenced: blood. Source of these receptors: a girl aged 2-10 years with multiple sclerosis. Each CDR3 is given with its conserved first and last residue. The D gene is left open where the match is weak. A clone size is listed for some rows: how often the clone was seen (once, few, many), or a class if it is expanded.

size: -
V: TRBV2
D: -
J: TRBJ1-5
DNA: TGTGCCTGCAGTCCCAGACAGAAGGGTCAGCCCCAGCATTTT
CDR3: CACSPRQKGQPQHF

size: -
V: TRBV10-3
D: TRBD1
J: TRBJ1-1
DNA: TGTGCCATCACTAACAGGGGGTTCACTGAAGCTTTCTTT
CDR3: CAITNRGFTEAFF

size: -
V: TRBV29-1
D: -
J: TRBJ2-5
DNA: TGCAGCGTCTCCTCAGGGGCCTGGGAGACCCAGTACTTC
CDR3: CSVSSGAWETQYF

size: few
V: TRBV28
D: -
J: TRBJ1-2
DNA: TGTGCCAGCAGTTTTGTCTCGTGGGGCTACACCTTC
CDR3: CASSFVSWGYTF

size: -
V: TRBV12-3/TRBV12-4
D: -
J: TRBJ2-1
DNA: TGTGCCAGCAGCCCCCCGGACAGTAGCTACAATGAGCAGTTCTTC
CDR3: CASSPPDSSYNEQFF

size: -
V: TRBV28
D: -
J: TRBJ2-2
DNA: TGTGCCAGCAGTCCCGGATTCCGGGAGCTGTTTTTT
CDR3: CASSPGFRELFF

size: few
V: TRBV13
D: -
J: TRBJ2-7
DNA: TGTGCCAGCAGCTTTTTTAGGGGCTCCTACGAGCAGTACTTC
CDR3: CASSFFRGSYEQYF

size: few
V: TRBV20-1
D: -
J: TRBJ2-3
DNA: TGCAGTGCTAGCGGTCGGCGACCTAGCACAGATACGCAGTATTTT
CDR3: CSASGRRPSTDTQYF

size: -
V: TRBV11-2
D: TRBD2
J: TRBJ2-3
DNA: TGTGCCAGCAGCTTACCAACTAGCGGGCCTAGCACAGATACGCAGTATTTT
CDR3: CASSLPTSGPSTDTQYF

size: -
V: TRBV18
D: -
J: TRBJ2-5
DNA: TGTGCCAGCTCACCATTTATACACACGGAAGAGACCCAGTACTTC
CDR3: CASSPFIHTEETQYF

size: -
V: TRBV10-2
D: -
J: TRBJ2-7
DNA: TGCGCCAGCAGTGAGTCGGGTTTTTGGGGGGAGTCCTACGAGCAGTACTTC
CDR3: CASSESGFWGESYEQYF

size: few
V: TRBV4-1
D: -
J: TRBJ2-6
DNA: TGCGCCAGCAGCCAGTTGACAGTCCTCTCTGGGGCCAACGTCCTGACTTTC
CDR3: CASSQLTVLSGANVLTF

size: -
V: TRBV7-9
D: -
J: TRBJ1-2
DNA: TGTGCCATCCGAAACAGGGTAGAGGACTATGGCTACACCTTC
CDR3: CAIRNRVEDYGYTF

size: -
V: TRBV27
D: TRBD1
J: TRBJ2-1
DNA: TGTGCCAGCAGTTTCCAGGGGGACAATGAGCAGTTCTTC
CDR3: CASSFQGDNEQFF

size: -
V: TRBV12-3/TRBV12-4
D: -
J: TRBJ1-2
DNA: TGTGCCAGCAGTGCGGGGGCCGGGAACTATGGCTACACCTTC
CDR3: CASSAGAGNYGYTF

size: -
V: TRBV4-3
D: -
J: TRBJ1-4
DNA: TGCGCCAGCAGCCAAAGGATAGGGATTGGTGCAACTAATGAAAAACTGTTTTTT
CDR3: CASSQRIGIGATNEKLFF

size: few
V: TRBV5-5
D: -
J: TRBJ2-1
DNA: TGTGCCAGCAGCTGGGATACCTACAATGAGCAGTTCTTC
CDR3: CASSWDTYNEQFF

size: -
V: TRBV6-4
D: TRBD2
J: TRBJ2-3
DNA: TGTGCCAGCAGTGACACCGGGAGGGCGGGAGATACGCAGTATTTT
CDR3: CASSDTGRAGDTQYF

size: once
V: TRBV20-1
D: TRBD1
J: TRBJ2-1
DNA: TGCAGTGCGCGGGGACAGGGGCGAAACAATGAGCAGTTCTTC
CDR3: CSARGQGRNNEQFF

size: -
V: TRBV7-9
D: TRBD1
J: TRBJ2-7
DNA: TGTGCCAGCAGGACACCCGGGACAGGGTACCACGAGCAGTACTTC
CDR3: CASRTPGTGYHEQYF

size: once
V: TRBV27
D: -
J: TRBJ2-3
DNA: TGTGCCAGCAGTTTATTAGTAGGAGATACGCAGTATTTT
CDR3: CASSLLVGDTQYF

size: -
V: TRBV15
D: -
J: TRBJ1-2
DNA: TGTGCCACCAGCAGAGATCGGTTGGGGGCGCACCATTATGGCTACACCTTC
CDR3: CATSRDRLGAHHYGYTF

size: -
V: TRBV7-9
D: -
J: TRBJ1-2
DNA: TGTGCCAGCAGCTCCCAGGGAATCTATGGCTACACCTTC
CDR3: CASSSQGIYGYTF

size: -
V: TRBV20-1
D: -
J: TRBJ2-3
DNA: TGCAGTGCTAGAGATGCGAGGGGGAACACAGATACGCAGTATTTT
CDR3: CSARDARGNTDTQYF

size: -
V: TRBV15
D: -
J: TRBJ1-5
DNA: TGTGCCACCAGCAGAGTGGATCAGCCCCAGCATTTT
CDR3: CATSRVDQPQHF

size: -
V: TRBV7-2
D: -
J: TRBJ2-7
DNA: TGTGCCAGCAGCTTAGCTGGCAGGCAGGGGTACGAGCAGTACTTC
CDR3: CASSLAGRQGYEQYF

size: -
V: TRBV28
D: -
J: TRBJ2-1
DNA: TGTGCCAGCAGTTTATTCTCCCATTACAATGAGCAGTTCTTC
CDR3: CASSLFSHYNEQFF

size: -
V: TRBV7-3
D: -
J: TRBJ2-7
DNA: TGTGCCAGCAGCTTATTGGGGTCCCCCTACGAGCAGTACTTC
CDR3: CASSLLGSPYEQYF

size: few
V: TRBV4-3
D: -
J: TRBJ2-4
DNA: TGCGCCAGCAGCCCAACGACGAAAAACATTCAGTACTTC
CDR3: CASSPTTKNIQYF

size: -
V: TRBV12-3/TRBV12-4
D: -
J: TRBJ1-5
DNA: TGTGCCAGCAGCCCGAGTACTCAGCCCCAGCATTTT
CDR3: CASSPSTQPQHF

size: -
V: TRBV15
D: -
J: TRBJ2-7
DNA: TGTGCCACCAGCGGAGTTGCGGGTGGCTCCTACGAGCAGTACTTC
CDR3: CATSGVAGGSYEQYF

size: -
V: TRBV9
D: -
J: TRBJ1-2
DNA: TGTGCCAGCAGCCCCGTGGGGGGGCCGAACTATGGCTACACCTTC
CDR3: CASSPVGGPNYGYTF

size: -
V: TRBV6-1
D: -
J: TRBJ1-6
DNA: TGTGCCAGCAGTGAAGTTAGAGGGTTGGCACCCCTCCACTTT
CDR3: CASSEVRGLAPLHF

size: -
V: TRBV7-2
D: -
J: TRBJ1-6
DNA: TGTGCCAGCAGTCAGATCCGGGGACCTGGTTCACCCCTCCACTTT
CDR3: CASSQIRGPGSPLHF

size: -
V: TRBV3-1
D: -
J: TRBJ1-4
DNA: TGTGCCAGCAGCTGCCTCGACTGCGTCGTGTCAGCTAATGAAAAACTGTTTTTT
CDR3: CASSCLDCVVSANEKLFF

size: few
V: TRBV7-9
D: -
J: TRBJ2-7
DNA: TGTGCCAGCAGCTCCCCCCGAGGGGGCGGGAGCACAGTAGGCTCCTACGAGCAGTACTTC
CDR3: CASSSPRGGGSTVGSYEQYF

size: few
V: TRBV4-2
D: TRBD2
J: TRBJ2-1
DNA: TGTGCCAGCAGCCCAAGCGCTACTAGCGCTGACAATGAGCAGTTCTTC
CDR3: CASSPSATSADNEQFF

size: -
V: TRBV7-2
D: -
J: TRBJ2-3
DNA: TGTGCCAGCAGTCCCGCTCCAGATACGCAGTATTTT
CDR3: CASSPAPDTQYF

size: -
V: TRBV5-1
D: -
J: TRBJ1-1
DNA: TGCGCCAGCAGCCGGGACCGACGCATGAACACTGAAGCTTTCTTT
CDR3: CASSRDRRMNTEAFF

size: -
V: TRBV12-3/TRBV12-4
D: -
J: TRBJ2-7
DNA: TGTGCCAGCGGATCTTTGTCCGCAGGGGACTACGTGCAGTACTTC
CDR3: CASGSLSAGDYVQYF

size: -
V: TRBV7-2
D: -
J: TRBJ2-3
DNA: TGTGCCAGCAGCCTCATACGCCAACCCAAGGGTGGGACAGATACGCAGTATTTT
CDR3: CASSLIRQPKGGTDTQYF

size: -
V: TRBV20-1
D: -
J: TRBJ2-4
DNA: TGCAGTCCCCCCGACCGGGACACCCGACCTGGAGCCAAAAACATTCAGTACTTC
CDR3: CSPPDRDTRPGAKNIQYF

size: -
V: TRBV7-9
D: -
J: TRBJ2-3
DNA: TGTGCCAGCAGCTTACGTGGGGCCAACACAGATACGCAGTATTTT
CDR3: CASSLRGANTDTQYF

size: once
V: TRBV10-2
D: TRBD2
J: TRBJ2-3
DNA: TGCGCCAGCAGTGAGAACGGGAGGACCTACAGCACAGATACGCAGTATTTT
CDR3: CASSENGRTYSTDTQYF

size: few
V: TRBV6-5
D: -
J: TRBJ2-3
DNA: TGTGCCAGCAGTTACCCGGGGGTGGATACGCAGTATTTT
CDR3: CASSYPGVDTQYF

size: -
V: TRBV12-3/TRBV12-4
D: -
J: TRBJ1-5
DNA: TGTGCCAGCAGTATGGGATATAGCGGCAATCAGCCCCAGCATTTT
CDR3: CASSMGYSGNQPQHF

size: -
V: TRBV3-1
D: -
J: TRBJ2-5
DNA: TGTGCCAGCAGCCAAGATTTGCGGTACCCTTTAAGGAACCAAGAGACCCAGTACTTC
CDR3: CASSQDLRYPLRNQETQYF

size: -
V: TRBV28
D: -
J: TRBJ2-3
DNA: TGTGCCAGCAGTATAAGGGGGTTTTTAGATACGCAGTATTTT
CDR3: CASSIRGFLDTQYF

size: few
V: TRBV24-1
D: -
J: TRBJ1-2
DNA: TGTGCCACATCCGAGGGGAACTATGGCTACACCTTC
CDR3: CATSEGNYGYTF

size: -
V: TRBV4-2
D: -
J: TRBJ1-6
DNA: TGTGCCAGCAGCCGCCTTGGGAGGAGCTACTATAATTCACCCCTCCACTTT
CDR3: CASSRLGRSYYNSPLHF

size: few
V: TRBV10-3
D: -
J: TRBJ2-3
DNA: TGTGCCATCAGTGAGACGGCAGACAGGGAGGATCCAGATACGCAGTATTTT
CDR3: CAISETADREDPDTQYF

size: -
V: TRBV14
D: TRBD2
J: TRBJ2-5
DNA: TGTGCCAGCAGCCAGACTAGCGGGGGGGCGTATGAGCAGTACTTC
CDR3: CASSQTSGGAYEQYF

size: -
V: TRBV20-1
D: -
J: TRBJ2-1
DNA: TGCAGTGCTAGCGTTCCAGGGGATGAGCAGTTCTTC
CDR3: CSASVPGDEQFF